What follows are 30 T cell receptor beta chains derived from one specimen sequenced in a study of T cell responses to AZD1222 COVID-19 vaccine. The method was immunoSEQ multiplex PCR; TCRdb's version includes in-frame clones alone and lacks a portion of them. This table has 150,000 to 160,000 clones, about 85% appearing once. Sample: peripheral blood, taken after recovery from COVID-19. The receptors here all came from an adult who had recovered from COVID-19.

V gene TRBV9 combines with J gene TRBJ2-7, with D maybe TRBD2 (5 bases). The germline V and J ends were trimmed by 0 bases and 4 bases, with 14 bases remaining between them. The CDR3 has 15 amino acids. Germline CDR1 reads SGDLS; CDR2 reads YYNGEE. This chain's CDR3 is CASSVAGGGLYEQYF. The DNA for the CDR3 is TGTGCCAGCAGCGTAGCTGGCGGAGGTTTATACGAGCAGTACTTC.

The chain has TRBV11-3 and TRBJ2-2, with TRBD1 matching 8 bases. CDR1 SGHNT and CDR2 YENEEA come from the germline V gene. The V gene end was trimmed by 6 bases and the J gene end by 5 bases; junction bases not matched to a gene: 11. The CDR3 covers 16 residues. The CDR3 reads CASSWRGGQGTGELFF. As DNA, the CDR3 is TGTGCCAGCAGTTGGCGAGGAGGACAGGGAACCGGGGAGCTGTTTTTT.

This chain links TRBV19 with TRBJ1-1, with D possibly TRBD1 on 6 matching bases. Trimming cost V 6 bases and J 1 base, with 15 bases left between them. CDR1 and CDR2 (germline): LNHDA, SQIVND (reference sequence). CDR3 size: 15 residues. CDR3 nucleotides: TGTGCCAGTAGCCAAAGAAAGGGGGGGAACACTGAAGCTTTCTTT. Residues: CASSQRKGGNTEAFF. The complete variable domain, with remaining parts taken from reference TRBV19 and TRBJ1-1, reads DGGITQSPKYLFRKEGQNVTLSCEQNLNHDAMYWYRQDPGQGLRLIYYSQIVNDFQKGDIAEGYSVSREKKESFPLTVTSAQKNPTAFYLCASSQRKGGNTEAFFGQGTRLTVV.

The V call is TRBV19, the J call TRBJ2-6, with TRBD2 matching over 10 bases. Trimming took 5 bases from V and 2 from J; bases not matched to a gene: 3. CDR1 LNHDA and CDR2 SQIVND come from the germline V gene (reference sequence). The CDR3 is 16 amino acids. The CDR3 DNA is TGTGCCAGTAGTCCCCTAGCGGGAGCTGGGGCCAACGTCCTGACTTTC. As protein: CASSPLAGAGANVLTF.

The CDR3 DNA sequence: TGTGCCAGCAGTTACTCTCCAGGGGCAAGGAATGAAAAACTGTTTTTT. Translated: CASSYSPGARNEKLFF. The V and J genes are TRBV6-2 or TRBV6-3 and TRBJ1-4; tentative D call: TRBD1 (6 bases). V was cut by 0 bases and J by 5 bases, with 13 bases left in between. Germline V CDR1 and CDR2: MNHEY, SVGEGT. This CDR3 has 16 amino acids.

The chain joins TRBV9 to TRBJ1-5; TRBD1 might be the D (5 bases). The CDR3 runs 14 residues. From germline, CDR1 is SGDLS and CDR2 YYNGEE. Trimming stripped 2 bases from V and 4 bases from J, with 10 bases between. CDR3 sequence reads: CASSVLGGNQPQHF. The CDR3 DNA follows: TGTGCCAGCAGCGTTCTCGGGGGGAATCAGCCCCAGCATTTT.

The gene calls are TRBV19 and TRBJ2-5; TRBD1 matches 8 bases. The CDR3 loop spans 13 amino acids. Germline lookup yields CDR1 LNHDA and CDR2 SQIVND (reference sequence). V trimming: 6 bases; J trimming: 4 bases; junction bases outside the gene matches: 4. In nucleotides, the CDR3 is TGTGCCAGTAGAACAACAGGGGGAGAGACCCAGTACTTC. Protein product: CASRTTGGETQYF.

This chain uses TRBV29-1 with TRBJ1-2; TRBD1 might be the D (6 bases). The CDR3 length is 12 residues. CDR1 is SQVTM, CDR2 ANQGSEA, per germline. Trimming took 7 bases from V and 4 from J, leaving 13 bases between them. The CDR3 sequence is CSDDGGGYGYTF. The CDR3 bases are TGCAGCGATGATGGGGGCGGCTATGGCTACACCTTC.

This CDR3 is CASSLTGGKYTDTQYF. CDR3 bases: TGTGCCAGCAGCCTAACGGGGGGGAAGTACACAGATACGCAGTATTTT. This chain links TRBV6-4 with TRBJ2-3, with TRBD2 matching over 8 bases. With 6 bases clipped from V and 2 bases from J, the junction kept 10 bases outside the gene matches. Looked up from germline, CDR1 is MRHNA and CDR2 is SNTAGT. The CDR3 runs 16 residues.

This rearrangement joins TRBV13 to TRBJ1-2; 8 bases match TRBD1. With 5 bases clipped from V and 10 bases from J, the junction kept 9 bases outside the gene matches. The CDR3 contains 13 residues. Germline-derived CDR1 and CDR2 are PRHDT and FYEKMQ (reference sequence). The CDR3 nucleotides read TGTGCCAGCAGCCCGGGGGGACAGGACTTCTACACCTTC. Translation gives CASSPGGQDFYTF.

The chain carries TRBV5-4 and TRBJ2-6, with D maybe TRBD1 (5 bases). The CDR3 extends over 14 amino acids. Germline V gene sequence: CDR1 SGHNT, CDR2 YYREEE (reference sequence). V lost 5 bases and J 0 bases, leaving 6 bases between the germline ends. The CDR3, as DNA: TGTGCCAGCAGTCAGGGCTCTGGGGCCAACGTCCTGACTTTC. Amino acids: CASSQGSGANVLTF.

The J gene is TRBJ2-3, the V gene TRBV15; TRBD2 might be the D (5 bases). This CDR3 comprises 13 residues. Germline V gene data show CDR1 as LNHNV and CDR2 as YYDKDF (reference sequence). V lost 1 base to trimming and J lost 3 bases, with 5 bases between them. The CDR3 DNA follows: TGTGCCACCAGCAGAGGAGGGACAGATACGCAGTATTTT. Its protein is CATSRGGTDTQYF.

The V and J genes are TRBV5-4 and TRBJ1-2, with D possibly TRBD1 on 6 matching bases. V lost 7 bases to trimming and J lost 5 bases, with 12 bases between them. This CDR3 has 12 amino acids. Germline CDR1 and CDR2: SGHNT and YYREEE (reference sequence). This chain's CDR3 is CASLGGGYGYTF. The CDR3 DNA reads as TGTGCCAGCCTTGGGGGCGGGTATGGCTACACCTTC. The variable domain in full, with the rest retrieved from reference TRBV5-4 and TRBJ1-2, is ETGVTQSPTHLIKTRGQQVTLRCSSQSGHNTVSWYQQALGQGPQFIFQYYREEENGRGNFPPRFSGLQFPNYSSELNVNALELDDSALYLCASLGGGYGYTFGSGTRLTVV.

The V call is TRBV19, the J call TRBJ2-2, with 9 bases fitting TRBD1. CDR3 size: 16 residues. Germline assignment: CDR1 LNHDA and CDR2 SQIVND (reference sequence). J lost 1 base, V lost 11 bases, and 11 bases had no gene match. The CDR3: CASGGTGIQNTGELFF. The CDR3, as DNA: TGTGCCTCCGGTGGGACAGGGATTCAGAACACCGGGGAGCTGTTTTTT.

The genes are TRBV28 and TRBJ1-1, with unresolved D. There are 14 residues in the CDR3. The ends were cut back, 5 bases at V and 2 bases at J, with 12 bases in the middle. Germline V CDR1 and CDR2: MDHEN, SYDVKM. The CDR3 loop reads CASSLRAGNTEAFF. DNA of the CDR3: TGTGCCAGCAGTCTTCGGGCAGGTAACACTGAAGCTTTCTTT.

The CDR3 nucleotides read TGTGCCAGCAGTTTTAGGTCTTACCACGAGCAGTACTTC. Its protein product is CASSFRSYHEQYF. The chain carries TRBV28 and TRBJ2-7; D gene ambiguous. The length of the CDR3 is 13 residues. V was trimmed by 3 bases and J by 5 bases, leaving 11 bases between them. Germline CDR1 MDHEN, CDR2 SYDVKM. Full variable domain (missing parts from reference TRBV28 and TRBJ2-7): DVKVTQSSRYLVKRTGEKVFLECVQDMDHENMFWYRQDPGLGLRLIYFSYDVKMKEKGDIPEGYSVSREKKERFSLILESASTNQTSMYLCASSFRSYHEQYFGPGTRLTVT.

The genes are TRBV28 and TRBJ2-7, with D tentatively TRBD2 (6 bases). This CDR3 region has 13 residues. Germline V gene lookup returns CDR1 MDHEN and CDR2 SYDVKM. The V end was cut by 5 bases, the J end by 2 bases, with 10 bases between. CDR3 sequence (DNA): TGTGCCAGCAGTGTCGGGACTCCCTACGAGCAGTACTTC. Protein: CASSVGTPYEQYF.

In DNA form, the CDR3 reads TGTGCCAGCTGGGGGGCCTCCTACGAGCAGTACTTC. This codes for CASWGASYEQYF. The V gene is TRBV28, the J gene TRBJ2-7; D tentatively fits TRBD1 or TRBD2 (6 bases each). From germline, CDR1 is MDHEN and CDR2 SYDVKM. V was clipped by 8 bases and J by 0 bases, with 8 bases between them. This CDR3 is built from 12 residues. Using reference TRBV28 and TRBJ2-7 for the parts outside the CDR3, the full variable domain is DVKVTQSSRYLVKRTGEKVFLECVQDMDHENMFWYRQDPGLGLRLIYFSYDVKMKEKGDIPEGYSVSREKKERFSLILESASTNQTSMYLCASWGASYEQYFGPGTRLTVT.

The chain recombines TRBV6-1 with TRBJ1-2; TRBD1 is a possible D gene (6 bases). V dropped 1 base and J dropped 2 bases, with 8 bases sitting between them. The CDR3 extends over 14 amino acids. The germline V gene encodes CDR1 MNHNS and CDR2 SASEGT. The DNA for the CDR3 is TGTGCCAGCAGTGAAGGGACAGTAAACTATGGCTACACCTTC. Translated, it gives CASSEGTVNYGYTF.

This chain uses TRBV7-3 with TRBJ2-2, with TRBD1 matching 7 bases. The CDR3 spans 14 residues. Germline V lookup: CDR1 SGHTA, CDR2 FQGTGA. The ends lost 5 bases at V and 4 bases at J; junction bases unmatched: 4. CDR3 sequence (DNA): TGTGCCAGCAGCCCCGGGACAGTCACCGGGGAGCTGTTTTTT. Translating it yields CASSPGTVTGELFF.

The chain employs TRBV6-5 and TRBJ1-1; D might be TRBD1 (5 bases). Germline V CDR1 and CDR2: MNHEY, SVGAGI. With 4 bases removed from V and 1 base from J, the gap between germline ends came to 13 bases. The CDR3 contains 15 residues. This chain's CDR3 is CASSSTTTANTEAFF. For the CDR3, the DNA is TGTGCCAGCAGTTCGACCACGACAGCGAACACTGAAGCTTTCTTT.

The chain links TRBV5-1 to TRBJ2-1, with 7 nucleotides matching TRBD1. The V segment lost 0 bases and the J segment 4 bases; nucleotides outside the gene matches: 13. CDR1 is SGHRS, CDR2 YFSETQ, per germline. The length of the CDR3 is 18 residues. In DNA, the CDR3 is TGCGCCAGCAGCTTGGCCTTCAGGGGGACAAAACTTTACAATGAGCAGTTCTTC. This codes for CASSLAFRGTKLYNEQFF.

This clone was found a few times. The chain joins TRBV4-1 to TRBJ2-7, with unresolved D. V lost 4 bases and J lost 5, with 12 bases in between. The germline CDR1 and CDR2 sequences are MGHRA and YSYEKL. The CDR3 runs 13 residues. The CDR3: CASSLQGLDEQYF. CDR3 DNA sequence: TGCGCCAGCAGCCTTCAAGGGCTGGACGAGCAGTACTTC.

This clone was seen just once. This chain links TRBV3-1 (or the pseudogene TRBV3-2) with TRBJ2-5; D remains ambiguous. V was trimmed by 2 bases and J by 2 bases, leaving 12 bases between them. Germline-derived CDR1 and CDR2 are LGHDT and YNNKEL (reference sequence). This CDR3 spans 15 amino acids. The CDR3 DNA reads TGTGCCAGCAGCCAATTAAAACTGTCACAAGAGACCCAGTACTTC. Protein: CASSQLKLSQETQYF.

CDR3 residues: CASRRIYGYTF. The CDR3 DNA sequence: TGTGCCAGCAGGAGGATCTATGGCTACACCTTC. The V gene is TRBV28, the J gene TRBJ1-2; D gene uncertain. The germline gives CDR1 MDHEN, CDR2 SYDVKM. The length of the CDR3 is 11 residues. V shed 6 bases and J shed 4 bases, with 6 bases lying between them.

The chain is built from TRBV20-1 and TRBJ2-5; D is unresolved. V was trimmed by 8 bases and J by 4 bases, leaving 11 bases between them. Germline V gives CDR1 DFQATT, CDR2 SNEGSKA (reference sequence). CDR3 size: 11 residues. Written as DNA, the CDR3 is TGCAGTCCCATTGGTGTAGAGACCCAGTACTTC. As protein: CSPIGVETQYF.

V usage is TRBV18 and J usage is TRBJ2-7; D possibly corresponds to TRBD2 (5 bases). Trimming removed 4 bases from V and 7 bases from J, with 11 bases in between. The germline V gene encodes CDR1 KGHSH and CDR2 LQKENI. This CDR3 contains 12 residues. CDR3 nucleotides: TGTGCCAGCTCACAAACTAGAGGTGAGCAGTACTTC. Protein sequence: CASSQTRGEQYF.

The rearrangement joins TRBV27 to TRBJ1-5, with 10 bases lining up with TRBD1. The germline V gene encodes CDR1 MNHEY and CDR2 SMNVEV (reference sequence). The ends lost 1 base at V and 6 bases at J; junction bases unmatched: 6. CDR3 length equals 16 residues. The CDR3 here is CASSLYSTGGSQPQHF. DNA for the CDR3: TGTGCCAGCAGTTTATACTCGACAGGGGGCAGTCAGCCCCAGCATTTT.

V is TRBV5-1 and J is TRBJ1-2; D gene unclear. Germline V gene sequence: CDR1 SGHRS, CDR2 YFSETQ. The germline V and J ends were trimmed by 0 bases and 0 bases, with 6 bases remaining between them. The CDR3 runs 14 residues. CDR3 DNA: TGCGCCAGCAGCTTGGGCCAGTCTAACTATGGCTACACCTTC. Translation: CASSLGQSNYGYTF.

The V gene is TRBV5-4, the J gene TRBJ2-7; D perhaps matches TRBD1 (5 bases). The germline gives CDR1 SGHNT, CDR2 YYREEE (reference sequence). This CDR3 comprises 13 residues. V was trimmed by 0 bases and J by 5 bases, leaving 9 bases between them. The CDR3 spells CASSLDRYNEQYF. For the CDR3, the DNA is TGTGCCAGCAGCTTGGACAGGTACAACGAGCAGTACTTC.